This TCR beta chain was profiled in a study of blood T cell repertoires in COVID-19. On the study more broadly: The study drew acute and convalescent COVID-19 samples from the United States, Italy and Spain. Sources were T cells, B-cell-depleted T cells, or PBMCs; the material itself was cDNA or gDNA.

The CDR3 has 15 residues. From germline, CDR1 is MNHEY and CDR2 SVGAGI. As concerns this clone: Sequence at one end of the junction differs from germline and may be a read error.

In the authors' workflow: From reference gene primer amplification, estimates of nucleated cell counts were derived. TCRdb keeps only in-frame clones here, not all; method: immunoSEQ multiplex PCR. That table furnishes V, J and clone size, whereas the DNA furnished D and trimming. The sample includes some 96,000 clones, about 80% of them seen just once. The source of this sequence is a woman in her seventies with acute or convalescent COVID-19. The material sequenced was peripheral blood. The chain employs TRBV6-5 and TRBJ2-5; 8 nucleotides match TRBD1. Here the CDR3 DNA reads TGTGCCAGCAGTGACTCAACAGGGGGTAGGGAGACCCAGTACTTC. Translated, it gives CASSDSTGGRETQYF.